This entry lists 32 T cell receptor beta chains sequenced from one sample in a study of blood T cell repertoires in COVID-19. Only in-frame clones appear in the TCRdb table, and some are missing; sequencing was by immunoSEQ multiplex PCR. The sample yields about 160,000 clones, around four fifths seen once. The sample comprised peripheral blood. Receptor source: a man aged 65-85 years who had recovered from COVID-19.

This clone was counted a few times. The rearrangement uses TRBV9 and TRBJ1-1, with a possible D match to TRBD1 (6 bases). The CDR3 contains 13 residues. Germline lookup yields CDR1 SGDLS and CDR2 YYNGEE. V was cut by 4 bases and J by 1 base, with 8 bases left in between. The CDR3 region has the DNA TGTGCCAGCAGCATGGGACAGAACACTGAAGCTTTCTTT. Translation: CASSMGQNTEAFF.

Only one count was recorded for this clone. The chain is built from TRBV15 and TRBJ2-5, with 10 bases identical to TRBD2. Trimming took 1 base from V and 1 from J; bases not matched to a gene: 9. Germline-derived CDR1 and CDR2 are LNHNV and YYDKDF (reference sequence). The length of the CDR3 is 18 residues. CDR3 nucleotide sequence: TGTGCCACCAGCAGAGCGCGGTTTGCTAGCGGGAGCCAAGAGACCCAGTACTTC. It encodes CATSRARFASGSQETQYF.

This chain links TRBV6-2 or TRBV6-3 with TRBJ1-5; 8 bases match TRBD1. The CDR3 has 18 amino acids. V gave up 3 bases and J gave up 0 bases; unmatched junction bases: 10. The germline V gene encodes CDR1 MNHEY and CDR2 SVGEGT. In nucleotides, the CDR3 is TGTGCCAGCAGTTATGGCAGGGGGCCTACTTATAGCAATCAGCCCCAGCATTTT. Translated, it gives CASSYGRGPTYSNQPQHF.

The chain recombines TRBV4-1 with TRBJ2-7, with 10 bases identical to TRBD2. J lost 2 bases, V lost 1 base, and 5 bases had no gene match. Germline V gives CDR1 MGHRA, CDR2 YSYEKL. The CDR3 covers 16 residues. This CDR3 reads CASSQVPSGSPYEQYF. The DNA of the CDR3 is TGCGCCAGCAGCCAAGTCCCTAGCGGGAGCCCCTACGAGCAGTACTTC.

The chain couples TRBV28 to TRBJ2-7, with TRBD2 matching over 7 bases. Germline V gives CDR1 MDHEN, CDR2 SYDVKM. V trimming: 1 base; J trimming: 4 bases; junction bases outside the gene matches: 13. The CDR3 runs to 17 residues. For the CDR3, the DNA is TGTGCCAGCAGTTTATATCAATTCGGGAGGCGGGAGTACGAGCAGTACTTC. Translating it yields CASSLYQFGRREYEQYF.

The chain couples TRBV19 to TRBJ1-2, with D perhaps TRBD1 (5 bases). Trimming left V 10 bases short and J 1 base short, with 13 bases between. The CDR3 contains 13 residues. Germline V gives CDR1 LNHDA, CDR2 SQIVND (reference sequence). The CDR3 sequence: CATRRTFNYGYTF. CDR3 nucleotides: TGTGCCACTCGACGGACATTTAACTATGGCTACACCTTC.

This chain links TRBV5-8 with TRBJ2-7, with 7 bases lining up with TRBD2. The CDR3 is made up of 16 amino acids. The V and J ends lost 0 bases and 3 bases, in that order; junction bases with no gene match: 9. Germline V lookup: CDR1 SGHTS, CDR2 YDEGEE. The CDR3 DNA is TGTGCCAGCAGCTTGGCTAGCGGCACCGTCTACTACGAGCAGTACTTC. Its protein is CASSLASGTVYYEQYF.

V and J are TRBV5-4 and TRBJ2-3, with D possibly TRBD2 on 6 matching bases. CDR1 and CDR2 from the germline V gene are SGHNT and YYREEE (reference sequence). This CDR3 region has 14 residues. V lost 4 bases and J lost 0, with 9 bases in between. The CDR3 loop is CASSVSGSTDTQYF. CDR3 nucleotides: TGTGCCAGCAGCGTAAGCGGGAGCACAGATACGCAGTATTTT.

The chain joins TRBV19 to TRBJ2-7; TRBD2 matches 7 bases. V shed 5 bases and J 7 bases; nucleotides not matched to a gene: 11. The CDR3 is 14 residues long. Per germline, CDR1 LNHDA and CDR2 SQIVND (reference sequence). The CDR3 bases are TGTGCCAGTAGTTTCTCCGGGACTACTGGAGAGCAGTACTTC. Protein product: CASSFSGTTGEQYF.

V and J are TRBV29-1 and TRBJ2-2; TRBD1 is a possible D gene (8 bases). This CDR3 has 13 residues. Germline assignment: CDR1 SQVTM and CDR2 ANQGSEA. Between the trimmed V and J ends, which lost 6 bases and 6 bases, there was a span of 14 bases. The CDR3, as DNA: TGCAGCGTAGCGGGACAGGAATCCGGGGAGCTGTTTTTT. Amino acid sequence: CSVAGQESGELFF.

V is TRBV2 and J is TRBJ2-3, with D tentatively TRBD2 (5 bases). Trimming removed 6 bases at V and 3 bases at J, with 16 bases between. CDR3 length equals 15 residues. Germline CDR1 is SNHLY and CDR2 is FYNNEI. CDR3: CASRDRAVGTDTQYF. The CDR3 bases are TGTGCCAGCAGGGACCGAGCGGTGGGGACAGATACGCAGTATTTT.

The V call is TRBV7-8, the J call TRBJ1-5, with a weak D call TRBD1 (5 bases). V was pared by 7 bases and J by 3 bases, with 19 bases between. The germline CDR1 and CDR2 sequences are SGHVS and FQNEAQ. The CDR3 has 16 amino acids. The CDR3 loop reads CASTTLGRQNNQPQHF. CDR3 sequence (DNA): TGTGCCAGCACCACTCTGGGGCGGCAGAACAATCAGCCCCAGCATTTT.

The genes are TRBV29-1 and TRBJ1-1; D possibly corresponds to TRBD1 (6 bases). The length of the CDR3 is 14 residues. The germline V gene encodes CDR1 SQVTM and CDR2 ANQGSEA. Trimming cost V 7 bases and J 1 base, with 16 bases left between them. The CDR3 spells CSEIPGQKNTEAFF. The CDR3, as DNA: TGCAGCGAGATTCCGGGACAAAAGAACACTGAAGCTTTCTTT.

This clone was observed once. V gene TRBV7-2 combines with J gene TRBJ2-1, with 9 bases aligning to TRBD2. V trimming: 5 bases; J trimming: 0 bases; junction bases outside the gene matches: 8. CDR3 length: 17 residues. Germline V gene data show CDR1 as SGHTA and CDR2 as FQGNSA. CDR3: CASSLRLSGSSYNEQFF. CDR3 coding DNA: TGTGCCAGCAGCCTCAGACTTAGCGGGAGCTCCTACAATGAGCAGTTCTTC. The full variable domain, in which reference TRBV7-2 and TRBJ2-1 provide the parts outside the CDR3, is GAGVSQSPSNKVTEKGKDVELRCDPISGHTALYWYRQSLGQGLEFLIYFQGNSAPDKSGLPSDRFSAERTGGSVSTLTIQRTQQEDSAVYLCASSLRLSGSSYNEQFFGPGTRLTVL.

CDR3 nucleotide sequence: TGTGCCACAGACAGGTGGACTAGCGGGGGGAGCTCCTACAATGAGCAGTTCTTC. Translated, it gives CATDRWTSGGSSYNEQFF. The chain combines TRBV7-2 with TRBJ2-1, with 14 positions matching TRBD2. With 10 bases clipped from V and 0 bases from J, the junction kept 11 bases outside the gene matches. Germline-derived CDR1 and CDR2 are SGHTA and FQGNSA. This CDR3 is 18 amino acids long.

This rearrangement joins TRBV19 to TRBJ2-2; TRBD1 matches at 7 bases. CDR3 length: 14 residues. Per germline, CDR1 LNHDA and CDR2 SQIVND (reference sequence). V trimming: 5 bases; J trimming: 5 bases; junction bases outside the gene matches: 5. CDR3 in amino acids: CASSPGGGTGELFF. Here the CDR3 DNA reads TGTGCCAGTAGTCCAGGGGGTGGTACCGGGGAGCTGTTTTTT.

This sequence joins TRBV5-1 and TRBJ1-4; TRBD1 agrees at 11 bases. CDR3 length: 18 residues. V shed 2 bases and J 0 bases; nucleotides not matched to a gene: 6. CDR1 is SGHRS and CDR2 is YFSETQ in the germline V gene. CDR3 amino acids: CASSLTGTGGATNEKLFF. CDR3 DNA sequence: TGCGCCAGCAGCTTAACCGGGACAGGGGGTGCAACTAATGAAAAACTGTTTTTT.

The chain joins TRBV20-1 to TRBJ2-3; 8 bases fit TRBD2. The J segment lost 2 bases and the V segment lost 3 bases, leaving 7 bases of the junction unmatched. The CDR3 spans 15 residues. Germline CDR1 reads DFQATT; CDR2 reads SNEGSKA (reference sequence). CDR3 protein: CSASGLATLTDTQYF. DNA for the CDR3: TGCAGTGCTAGTGGACTAGCCACACTCACAGATACGCAGTATTTT.

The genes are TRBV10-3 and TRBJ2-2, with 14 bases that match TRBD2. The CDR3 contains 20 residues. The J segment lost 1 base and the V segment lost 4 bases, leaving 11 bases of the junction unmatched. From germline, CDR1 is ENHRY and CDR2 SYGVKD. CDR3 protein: CAISGLGGTSGSRNTGELFF. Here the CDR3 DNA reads TGTGCCATCAGTGGGTTAGGCGGGACTAGCGGGAGTAGGAACACCGGGGAGCTGTTTTTT.

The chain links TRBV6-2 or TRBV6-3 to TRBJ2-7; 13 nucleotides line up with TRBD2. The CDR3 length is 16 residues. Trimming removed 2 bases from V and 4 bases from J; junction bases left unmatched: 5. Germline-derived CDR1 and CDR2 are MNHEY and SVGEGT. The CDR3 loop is CASSYRGLAGDYEQYF. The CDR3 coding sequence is TGTGCCAGCAGTTACCGAGGACTAGCGGGAGATTACGAGCAGTACTTC.

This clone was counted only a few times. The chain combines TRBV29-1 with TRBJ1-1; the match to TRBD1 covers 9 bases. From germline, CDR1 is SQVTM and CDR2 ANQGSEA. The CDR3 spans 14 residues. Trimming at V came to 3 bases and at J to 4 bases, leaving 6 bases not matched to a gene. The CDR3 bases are TGCAGCGTTGACAGGACAGGGGCCGTCACTGAAGCTTTCTTT. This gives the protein CSVDRTGAVTEAFF.

CDR3 region: CASGTSGTEEYNEQFF. The CDR3 region has the DNA TGCGCCAGCGGGACTAGCGGGACGGAGGAGTACAATGAGCAGTTCTTC. The chain has TRBV5-1 and TRBJ2-1; 13 bases map to TRBD2. Germline V CDR1 and CDR2: SGHRS, YFSETQ. This CDR3 is 16 amino acids long. J was trimmed by 4 bases and V by 7 bases; bases with no gene match: 8.

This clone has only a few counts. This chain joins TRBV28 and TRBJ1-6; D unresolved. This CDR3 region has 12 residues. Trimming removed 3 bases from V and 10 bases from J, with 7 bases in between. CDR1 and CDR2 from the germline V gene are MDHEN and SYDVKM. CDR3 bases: TGTGCCAGCAGTTTGAGGAGGTCACCCCTCCACTTT. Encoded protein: CASSLRRSPLHF.

The CDR3 is CASSFTGVDEKLFF. Written as DNA, the CDR3 is TGTGCCAGCAGTTTCACAGGAGTGGATGAAAAACTGTTTTTT. This sequence joins TRBV27 and TRBJ1-4; a possible D gene is TRBD1 (5 bases). Trimming took off 3 bases at V and 6 bases at J, with 11 bases between the two ends. The CDR3 has 14 residues. From germline, CDR1 is MNHEY and CDR2 SMNVEV (reference sequence).

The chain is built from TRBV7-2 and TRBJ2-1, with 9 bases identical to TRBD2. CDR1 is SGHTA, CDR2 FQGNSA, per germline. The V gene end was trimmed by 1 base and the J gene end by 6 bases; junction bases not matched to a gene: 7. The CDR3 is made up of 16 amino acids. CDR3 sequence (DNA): TGTGCCAGCAGCTTAGTATTAGGGACTAGCCTCAATGAGCAGTTCTTC. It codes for CASSLVLGTSLNEQFF.

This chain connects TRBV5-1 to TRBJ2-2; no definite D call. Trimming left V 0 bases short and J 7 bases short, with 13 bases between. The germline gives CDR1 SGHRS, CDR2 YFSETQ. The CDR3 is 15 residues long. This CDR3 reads CASSLDGEPDGELFF. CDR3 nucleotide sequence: TGCGCCAGCAGCTTGGACGGAGAACCAGACGGGGAGCTGTTTTTT. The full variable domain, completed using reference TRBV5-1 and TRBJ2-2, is KAGVTQTPRYLIKTRGQQVTLSCSPISGHRSVSWYQQTPGQGLQFLFEYFSETQRNKGNFPGRFSGRQFSNSRSEMNVSTLELGDSALYLCASSLDGEPDGELFFGEGSRLTVL.

CDR3 nucleotides: TGTGCCAGCAGCCAAGTCGGGGGGGGCACTGAAGCTTTCTTT. Its protein product is CASSQVGGGTEAFF. V gene TRBV3-1 (or the pseudogene TRBV3-2) combines with J gene TRBJ1-1, with D perhaps TRBD1 (5 bases). Germline CDR1 LGHDT, CDR2 YNNKEL (reference sequence). This CDR3 comprises 14 residues. Between the trimmed V and J ends, which lost 1 base and 4 bases, there was a span of 10 bases.

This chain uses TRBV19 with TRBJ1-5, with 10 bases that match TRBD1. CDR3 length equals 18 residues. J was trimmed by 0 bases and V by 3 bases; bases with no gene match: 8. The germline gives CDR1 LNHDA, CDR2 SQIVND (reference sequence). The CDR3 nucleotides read TGTGCCAGTAGTATCCGACAGGGGGCCGAATATAGCAATCAGCCCCAGCATTTT. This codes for CASSIRQGAEYSNQPQHF.

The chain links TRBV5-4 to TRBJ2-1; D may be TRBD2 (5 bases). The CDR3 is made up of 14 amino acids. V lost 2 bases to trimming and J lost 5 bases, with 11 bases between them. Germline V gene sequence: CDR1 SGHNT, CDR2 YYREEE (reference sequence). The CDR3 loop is CASSFGGSDNEQFF. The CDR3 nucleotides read TGTGCCAGCAGCTTCGGCGGGTCGGACAATGAGCAGTTCTTC.

CDR3 DNA: TGTGCCAGCAGCTTAGACCAGGCGATCAATCAGCCCCAGCATTTT. It encodes CASSLDQAINQPQHF. The V and J genes are TRBV7-8 and TRBJ1-5; D call uncertain. The germline gives CDR1 SGHVS, CDR2 FQNEAQ. The CDR3 spans 15 residues. Trimming removed 1 base from V and 3 bases from J, with 10 bases in between.

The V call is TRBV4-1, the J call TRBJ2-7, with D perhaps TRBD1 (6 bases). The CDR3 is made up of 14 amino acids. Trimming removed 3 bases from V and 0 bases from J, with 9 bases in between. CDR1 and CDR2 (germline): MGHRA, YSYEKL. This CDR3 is CASSQGTNSYEQYF. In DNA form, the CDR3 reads TGCGCCAGCAGCCAGGGGACAAACTCCTACGAGCAGTACTTC.

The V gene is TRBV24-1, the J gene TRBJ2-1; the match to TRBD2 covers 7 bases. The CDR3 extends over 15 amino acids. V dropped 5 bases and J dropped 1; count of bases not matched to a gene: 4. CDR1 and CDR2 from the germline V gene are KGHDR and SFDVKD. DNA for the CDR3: TGTGCCACCAGTGGGGGCGGGAGTTCCTACAATGAGCAGTTCTTC. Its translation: CATSGGGSSYNEQFF.